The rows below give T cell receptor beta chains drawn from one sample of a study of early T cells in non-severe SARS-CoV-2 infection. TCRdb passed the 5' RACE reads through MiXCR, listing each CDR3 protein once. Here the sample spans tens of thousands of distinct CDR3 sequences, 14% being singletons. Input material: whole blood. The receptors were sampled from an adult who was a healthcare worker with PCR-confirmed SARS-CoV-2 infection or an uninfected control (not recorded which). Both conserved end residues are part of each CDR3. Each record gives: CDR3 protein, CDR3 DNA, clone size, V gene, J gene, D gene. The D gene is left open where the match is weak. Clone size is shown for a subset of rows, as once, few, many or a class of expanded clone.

CSARGTRYTEAFF	TGCAGTGCTCGCGGGACAAGATACACTGAAGCTTTCTTT	.	TRBV20-1	TRBJ1-1	.
CAWGSGGLRGTQYF	TGTGCCTGGGGTAGCGGGGGGCTCCGAGGTACGCAGTATTTT	many	TRBV30	TRBJ2-3	TRBD2
CSASTGQGNVNEKLFF	TGCAGTGCTAGTACGGGACAGGGGAATGTGAATGAAAAACTGTTTTTT	.	TRBV20-1	TRBJ1-4	TRBD1
CASSGFGGSNSPLHF	TGTGCCAGCAGTGGCTTCGGGGGGTCGAATTCACCCCTCCACTTT	few	TRBV25-1	TRBJ1-6	.
CASSGGSSGALKSIQYF	TGTGCCAGCAGTGGCGGGTCTAGCGGAGCCCTAAAAAGCATTCAGTACTTC	many	TRBV27	TRBJ2-4	TRBD2
CASSLAKGQSHEQFF	TGTGCCAGCAGCTTAGCTAAGGGACAGAGCCATGAGCAGTTCTTC	many	TRBV7-2	TRBJ2-1	TRBD1
CASRWSRADYGYTF	TGTGCCAGCAGGTGGAGCAGGGCCGACTATGGCTACACCTTC	many	TRBV6-5	TRBJ1-2	.
CASSSGTGATNEKLFF	TGTGCCAGCAGTTCCGGGACAGGGGCAACTAATGAAAAACTGTTTTTT	few	TRBV12-3/TRBV12-4	TRBJ1-4	TRBD1
CASSLDGGPTEAFF	TGCGCCAGCAGCTTGGATGGGGGCCCCACTGAAGCTTTCTTT	.	TRBV5-1	TRBJ1-1	.
CASSPPGRPEAFF	TGTGCCAGCAGTCCTCCAGGGAGGCCTGAAGCTTTCTTT	many	TRBV12-3/TRBV12-4	TRBJ1-1	.
CASSSQGATEAFF	TGTGCCAGCAGTTCACAGGGGGCCACTGAAGCTTTCTTT	.	TRBV7-3	TRBJ1-1	TRBD1
CASSYSKGRGSYNEQFF	TGTGCCAGCAGTTACTCGAAGGGCAGGGGATCGTACAATGAGCAGTTCTTC	few	TRBV6-2/TRBV6-3	TRBJ2-1	.
CASNRQGLYNEQFF	TGTGCCAGCAATCGACAGGGCCTCTACAATGAGCAGTTCTTC	.	TRBV12-3/TRBV12-4	TRBJ2-1	TRBD1
CASSSGPGGGHGELFF	TGTGCCAGCAGTTCGGGCCCAGGGGGAGGTCACGGGGAGCTGTTTTTT	few	TRBV27	TRBJ2-2	.
CATSPPGSSYNEQFF	TGTGCCACCAGCCCACCGGGAAGCTCCTACAATGAGCAGTTCTTC	many	TRBV24-1	TRBJ2-1	.
CASSLCLEAFF	TGTGCCAGCAGCTTATGTTTAGAAGCTTTCTTT	many	TRBV7-2	TRBJ1-1	.
CSVAGFPGELFF	TGCAGCGTTGCAGGGTTCCCCGGGGAGCTGTTTTTT	.	TRBV29-1	TRBJ2-2	.
CASTLWGEETQYF	TGTGCCAGCACCCTATGGGGGGAAGAGACCCAGTACTTC	many	TRBV28	TRBJ2-5	.
CASSFSGGAIETQYF	TGTGCCAGCAGCTTTAGCGGGGGGGCCATAGAGACCCAGTACTTC	.	TRBV7-2	TRBJ2-5	TRBD2
CASSLHPGPRTEAFF	TGTGCCAGCAGTTTACATCCCGGGCCGAGGACTGAAGCTTTCTTT	once	TRBV27	TRBJ1-1	.
CASSLQRETQYF	TGTGCCAGCAGCTTACAGCGAGAGACCCAGTACTTC	.	TRBV11-2	TRBJ2-5	.
CASSLGEVGTEAFF	TGTGCCAGCAGCTTGGGGGAGGTGGGCACTGAAGCTTTCTTT	many	TRBV7-3	TRBJ1-1	.
CASSSRLAGATDTQYF	TGTGCCAGCAGCTCCCGACTAGCGGGGGCTACAGATACGCAGTATTTT	many	TRBV11-2	TRBJ2-3	TRBD2
CATSRGGVTTGELFF	TGTGCCACCAGCAGAGGAGGGGTCACCACCGGGGAGCTGTTTTTT	few	TRBV15	TRBJ2-2	.
CSAKPGWENTEAFF	TGCAGTGCTAAACCAGGGTGGGAAAACACTGAAGCTTTCTTT	many	TRBV20-1	TRBJ1-1	.
CASSYLQGALEAFF	TGTGCCAGCAGTTACCTTCAGGGGGCTCTTGAAGCTTTCTTT	.	TRBV6-2/TRBV6-3	TRBJ1-1	TRBD1
CASSIKQGSNYGYTF	TGTGCCAGTAGTATCAAGCAGGGGAGTAACTATGGCTACACCTTC	few	TRBV19	TRBJ1-2	.
CASSLSGQGSGYTF	TGTGCCAGCAGTTTATCGGGACAGGGAAGTGGCTACACCTTC	many	TRBV27	TRBJ1-2	TRBD1
CASSIVPHEQFF	TGTGCCAGTAGTATAGTTCCCCATGAGCAGTTCTTC	.	TRBV19	TRBJ2-1	.
CAWRRTTNEKLFF	TGTGCCTGGAGACGGACAACTAATGAAAAACTGTTTTTT	.	TRBV30	TRBJ1-4	.
CASSYRGQTYEQYF	TGTGCCAGCAGTTACCGGGGACAGACCTACGAGCAGTACTTC	.	TRBV6-5	TRBJ2-7	TRBD1
CASSFSRGDTQYF	TGTGCCAGCAGCTTCTCCCGGGGAGATACGCAGTATTTT	many	TRBV7-2	TRBJ2-3	.
CASRPQQGQLFF	TGTGCCAGCAGGCCGCAACAGGGGCAACTGTTTTTT	many	TRBV28	TRBJ1-4	TRBD1
CASVSRGFNTEAFF	TGTGCCAGCGTCTCCAGGGGCTTTAACACTGAAGCTTTCTTT	.	TRBV6-1	TRBJ1-1	.
CASSPGRASDTQYF	TGTGCCAGCAGCCCCGGCCGGGCATCAGATACGCAGTATTTT	many	TRBV11-3	TRBJ2-3	.
CASSFLAGGSQETQYF	TGCGCCAGCAGCTTCCTAGCGGGGGGGTCTCAAGAGACCCAGTACTTC	.	TRBV5-1	TRBJ2-5	TRBD2
CATRGDTDTQYF	TGTGCCACAAGAGGGGACACAGATACGCAGTATTTT	.	TRBV28	TRBJ2-3	.
CASSLGMGYYGYTF	TGTGCCAGCAGCTTGGGAATGGGCTACTATGGCTACACCTTC	.	TRBV5-5	TRBJ1-2	.
CSVEGTDLYEQYF	TGCAGCGTTGAGGGGACGGACCTCTACGAGCAGTACTTC	.	TRBV29-1	TRBJ2-7	.
CASSFRAGNQPQHF	TGTGCCAGCAGTTTCAGGGCTGGCAATCAGCCCCAGCATTTT	many	TRBV12-3/TRBV12-4	TRBJ1-5	.
CASSLYPRPSSYEQYF	TGTGCCAGCAGCTTATATCCCAGGCCCAGCTCCTACGAGCAGTACTTC	.	TRBV5-6	TRBJ2-7	.
CASSAKENTGELFF	TGTGCCAGCAGCGCAAAGGAGAACACCGGGGAGCTGTTTTTT	once	TRBV7-9	TRBJ2-2	.
CATKDRVGSYEQYF	TGTGCCACCAAAGACAGGGTTGGCTCCTACGAGCAGTACTTC	once	TRBV27	TRBJ2-7	TRBD1
CASSKETGDHYGYTF	TGTGCCAGCAGCAAAGAGACAGGAGACCACTATGGCTACACCTTC	many	TRBV21-1	TRBJ1-2	.
CSARERPPLETQYF	TGCAGTGCTAGAGAGCGACCCCCATTAGAGACCCAGTACTTC	few	TRBV20-1	TRBJ2-5	.
CASSLPARTGSNEQFF	TGCGCCAGCAGCCTCCCCGCGAGGACAGGGAGTAATGAGCAGTTCTTC	.	TRBV5-1	TRBJ2-1	TRBD1
CASCGEDYGYTF	TGTGCCAGTTGCGGGGAAGACTATGGCTACACCTTC	.	TRBV6-2/TRBV6-3	TRBJ1-2	.
CAWSVWDTEAFF	TGTGCCTGGAGTGTATGGGACACTGAAGCTTTCTTT	few	TRBV30	TRBJ1-1	.
CASSHGANVLTF	TGTGCCAGCAGTCACGGGGCCAACGTCCTGACTTTC	many	TRBV7-9	TRBJ2-6	.
CASRRPGLAGPTYNEQFF	TGTGCCAGCAGAAGACCGGGACTAGCGGGGCCTACGTACAATGAGCAGTTCTTC	many	TRBV12-3/TRBV12-4	TRBJ2-1	TRBD2
CASSSAGNSPLHF	TGTGCCAGCAGCTCCGCGGGTAATTCACCCCTCCACTTT	.	TRBV7-9	TRBJ1-6	.
CSARRLAVGTDTQYF	TGCAGTGCTCGTAGACTAGCGGTTGGCACAGATACGCAGTATTTT	.	TRBV20-1	TRBJ2-3	TRBD2
CASSLNGNTIYF	TGTGCCAGCAGCTTAAATGGAAACACCATATATTTT	.	TRBV7-2	TRBJ1-3	.
CASSSGGGTDTQYF	TGCGCCAGCAGTAGCGGGGGTGGCACAGATACGCAGTATTTT	.	TRBV10-2	TRBJ2-3	TRBD2
CASSKERNTEAFF	TGTGCCAGCAGTAAGGAAAGGAACACTGAAGCTTTCTTT	few	TRBV6-4	TRBJ1-1	.
CSAPRIQGAYKNTEAFF	TGCAGTGCCCCCCGGATCCAGGGGGCTTATAAGAACACTGAAGCTTTCTTT	many	TRBV20-1	TRBJ1-1	TRBD1
CASSQDPRGRLNTGELFF	TGTGCCAGCAGCCAAGATCCCCGGGGGCGGCTGAACACCGGGGAGCTGTTTTTT	few	TRBV3-1	TRBJ2-2	.